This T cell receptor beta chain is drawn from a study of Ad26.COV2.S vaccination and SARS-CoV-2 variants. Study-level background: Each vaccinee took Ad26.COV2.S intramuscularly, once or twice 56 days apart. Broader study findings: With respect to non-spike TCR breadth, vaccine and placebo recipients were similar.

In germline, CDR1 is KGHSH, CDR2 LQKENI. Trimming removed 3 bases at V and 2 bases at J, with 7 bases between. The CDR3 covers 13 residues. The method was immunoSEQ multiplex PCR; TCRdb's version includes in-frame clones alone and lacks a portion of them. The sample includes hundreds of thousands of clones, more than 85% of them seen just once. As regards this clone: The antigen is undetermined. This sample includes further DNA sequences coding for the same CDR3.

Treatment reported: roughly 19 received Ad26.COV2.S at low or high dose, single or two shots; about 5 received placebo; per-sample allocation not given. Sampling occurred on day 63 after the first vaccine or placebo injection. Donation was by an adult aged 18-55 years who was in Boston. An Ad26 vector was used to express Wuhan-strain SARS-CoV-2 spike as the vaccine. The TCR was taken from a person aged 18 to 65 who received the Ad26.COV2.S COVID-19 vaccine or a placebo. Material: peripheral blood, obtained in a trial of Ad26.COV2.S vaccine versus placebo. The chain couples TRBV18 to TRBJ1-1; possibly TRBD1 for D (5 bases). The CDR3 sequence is CASSPGTNTEAFF. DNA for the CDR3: TGTGCCAGCTCACCTGGGACTAACACTGAAGCTTTCTTT.